The TCR beta chain under discussion was sequenced for a study of T-cell reconstitution after alpha-beta-depleted transplantation in children. Researchers prepared the TCRbeta library using unique molecular identifiers, the study reports. One entry per CDR3 protein results from TCRdb running MiXCR on the PCR reads. The table has about 360,000 distinct CDR3 sequences, less than 15% seen once; the top ten hold about 3.9%. The CDR3 runs 16 residues. In germline, CDR1 is MNHEY, CDR2 SMNVEV (reference sequence). Deletions cut 8 bases from V and 0 bases from J, with 17 bases between. The source is a human donor who donated a stem cell graft to a child with Fanconi anemia. The chain recombines TRBV27 with TRBJ2-1, with D perhaps TRBD1 (6 bases). This specimen was PBMCs, taken from the stem cell graft. CDR3 in amino acids: CASPTRRGASYNEQFF. The CDR3, as DNA: TGTGCCAGCCCCACACGCAGGGGAGCCTCCTACAATGAGCAGTTCTTC.